This T cell receptor (beta chain) was identified in a study of T cell repertoires in cytomegalovirus infection. The wider study: It was the public TCR beta signatures that indicated both CMV infection and matching HLA type. Study observations and caveats: Dominant in the ex vivo response were TCR beta clonotypes restricted by HLA-C and specific for CMV. Accumulated public TCR beta family frequency recognized individuals carrying CMV together with the relevant HLA.

TCRdb redid the calling of the reads with MiXCR, one entry per CDR3 protein. The repertoire holds about 180,000 distinct CDR3 sequences, with around 14% as singletons. Notes on this clonotype: The antigen is undetermined.

V was shortened by 1 base and J by 5 bases, with 6 bases between the two germline ends. Germline CDR1 is SNHLY and CDR2 is FYNNEI. CDR3 length: 13 residues. The specimen sequenced was PBMCs. The V and J genes are TRBV2 and TRBJ1-5, with no clear D. The sequence was obtained from a human donor in good health (CMV status not recorded). Some clones in this sample may be carry-over from other donors' samples. CDR3 protein: CASSEGRHQPQHF. The DNA of the CDR3 is TGTGCCAGCAGTGAAGGCAGGCATCAGCCCCAGCATTTT. The full variable domain, rest sourced from reference TRBV2 and TRBJ1-5, is EPEVTQTPSHQVTQMGQEVILRCVPISNHLYFYWYRQILGQKVEFLVSFYNNEISEKSEIFDDQFSVERPDGSNFTLKIRSTKLEDSAMYFCASSEGRHQPQHFGDGTRLSIL.